The clone carrying this T cell receptor (beta chain) was recorded only once. Its antigen is still unknown. None of the glioblastoma patients had an isocitrate dehydrogenase mutation. Before vaccination, two weeks after the third vaccination, and at progression, PBMC were collected. This entry comes from a study of glioma-infiltrating T cells after dendritic cell vaccination. The wider study: Dendritic cell vaccination trial patients had either newly diagnosed or recurrent glioblastoma. Study-wide points: TCR clonality showed no direct relationship with survival.

Profiled with immunoSEQ multiplex PCR; TCRdb holds only in-frame clones, not every one. The repertoire holds some 70,000 clones, 81% seen once, with roughly 8.2% in the top ten. The CDR3 has 13 residues. Trimming stripped 6 bases from V and 4 bases from J, with 12 bases between. The germline CDR1 and CDR2 sequences are MNHEY and SMNVEV (reference sequence). V gene TRBV27 combines with J gene TRBJ1-2; D remains unclear. Sequences were derived from blood, sampled before dendritic cell vaccination. This sequence originates from a human donor with glioblastoma. The chain's CDR3 is CASSLGSSYGYTF. The CDR3 DNA is TGTGCCAGCAGCCTAGGGAGCTCCTATGGCTACACCTTC.